This T cell receptor (beta chain) was identified in a study of human T cells and chemical hapten exposure. This clonotype turned up a few times. Its antigen is still unknown. Separate cDNA molecules received unique molecular identifiers, which the library attached to them. TCRdb re-analysed the RACE reads in MiXCR, keeping a single row per CDR3 protein. The table includes fewer than 400,000 distinct CDR3 sequences, under 9% detected once. This CDR3 spans 16 amino acids. V was pared by 5 bases and J by 1 base, with 17 bases between. The germline CDR1 and CDR2 sequences are SEHNR and FQNEAQ (reference sequence). Whole-study findings and limits: Those TCRs sitting above 1 in 1000 frequency stayed the same with DPC sensitization.

Time point in this sample: patch test 1, 2 weeks after DPC sensitization. Treatment meaning: therapeutic diphenylcyclopropenone sensitization with weekly scalp DPC. The source is a woman younger than 35 with alopecia areata. Some clones in this sample may be carry-over from other donors' samples. The chain is built from TRBV7-9 and TRBJ1-1; D perhaps matches TRBD1 (6 bases). The sample was whole blood, taken in connection with sensitization to the hapten diphenylcyclopropenone (DPC). The CDR3 DNA reads as TGTGCCAGCAGCCCCTACAGGGTCTACGGGAACACTGAAGCTTTCTTT. It codes for CASSPYRVYGNTEAFF. The whole variable domain, filled in from reference TRBV7-9 and TRBJ1-1, reads DTGVSQNPRHKITKRGQNVTFRCDPISEHNRLYWYRQTLGQGPEFLTYFQNEAQLEKSRLLSDRFSAERPKGSFSTLEIQRTEQGDSAMYLCASSPYRVYGNTEAFFGQGTRLTVV.